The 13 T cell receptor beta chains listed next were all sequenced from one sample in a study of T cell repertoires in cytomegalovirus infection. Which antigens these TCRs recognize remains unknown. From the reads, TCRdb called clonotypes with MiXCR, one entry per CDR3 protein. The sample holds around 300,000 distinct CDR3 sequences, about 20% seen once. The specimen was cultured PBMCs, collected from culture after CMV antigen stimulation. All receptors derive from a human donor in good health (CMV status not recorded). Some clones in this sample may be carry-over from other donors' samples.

CDR3 nucleotide sequence: TGTGCCATCAGAGCAAGGACACATAACTATGGCTACACCTTC. This encodes CAIRARTHNYGYTF. The gene calls are TRBV10-3 and TRBJ1-2; a weak D match, TRBD1 (5 bases). This CDR3 region has 14 residues. The V end was cut by 6 bases, the J end by 1 base, with 12 bases between. Per the germline V gene, CDR1 is ENHRY and CDR2 is SYGVKD.

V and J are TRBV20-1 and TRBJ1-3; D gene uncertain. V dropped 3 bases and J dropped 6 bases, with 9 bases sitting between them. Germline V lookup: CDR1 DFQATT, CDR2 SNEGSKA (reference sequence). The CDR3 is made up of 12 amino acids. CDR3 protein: CSASGRPNTIYF. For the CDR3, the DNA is TGCAGTGCTAGCGGCCGCCCAAACACCATATATTTT.

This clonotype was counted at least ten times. In nucleotides, the CDR3 is TGTGCCTCCGCCACAGGGAACGAGCAGTACTTC. It codes for CASATGNEQYF. The chain carries TRBV6-1 and TRBJ2-7; maybe TRBD1 (6 bases). The V end was cut by 11 bases, the J end by 5 bases, with 13 bases between. CDR1 and CDR2 (germline): MNHNS, SASEGT. The CDR3 extends over 11 amino acids.

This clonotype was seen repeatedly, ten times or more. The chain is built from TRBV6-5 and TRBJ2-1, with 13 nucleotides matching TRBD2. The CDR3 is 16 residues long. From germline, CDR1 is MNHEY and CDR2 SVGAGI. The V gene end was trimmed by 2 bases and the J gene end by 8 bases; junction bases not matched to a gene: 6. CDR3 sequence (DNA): TGTGCCAGCAGTTACGTTACTAGCGGGAGGGAGGATGAGCAGTTCTTC. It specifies CASSYVTSGREDEQFF.

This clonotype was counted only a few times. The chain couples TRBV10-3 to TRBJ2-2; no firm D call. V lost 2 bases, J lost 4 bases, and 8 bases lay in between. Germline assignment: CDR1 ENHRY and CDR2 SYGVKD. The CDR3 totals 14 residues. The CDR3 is CAISEVTSTGELFF. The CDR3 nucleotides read TGTGCCATCAGTGAGGTTACCTCCACCGGGGAGCTGTTTTTT.

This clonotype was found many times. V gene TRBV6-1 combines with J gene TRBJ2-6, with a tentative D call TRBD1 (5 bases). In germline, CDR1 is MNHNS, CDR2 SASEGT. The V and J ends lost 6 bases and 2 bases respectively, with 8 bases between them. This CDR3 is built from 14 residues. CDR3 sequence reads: CASRTEPGANVLTF. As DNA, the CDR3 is TGTGCCAGCAGGACAGAACCTGGGGCCAACGTCCTGACTTTC.

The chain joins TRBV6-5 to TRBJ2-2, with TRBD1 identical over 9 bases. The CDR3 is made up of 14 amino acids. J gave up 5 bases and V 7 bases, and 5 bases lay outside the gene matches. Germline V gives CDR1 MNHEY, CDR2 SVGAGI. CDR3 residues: CASNWDRETGELFF. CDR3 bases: TGTGCCAGCAATTGGGACAGGGAGACCGGGGAGCTGTTTTTT.

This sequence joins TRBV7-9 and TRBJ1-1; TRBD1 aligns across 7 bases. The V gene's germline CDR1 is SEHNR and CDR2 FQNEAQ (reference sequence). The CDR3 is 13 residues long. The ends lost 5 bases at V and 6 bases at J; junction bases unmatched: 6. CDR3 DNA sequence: TGTGCCAGCAGCGGCGGACAGGAAGCTGAAGCTTTCTTT. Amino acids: CASSGGQEAEAFF.

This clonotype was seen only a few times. The CDR3 DNA follows: TGCAGTGCTAGAGGGAGACAGCGAACTCATAACAATGAGCAGTTCTTC. This codes for CSARGRQRTHNNEQFF. The chain employs TRBV20-1 and TRBJ2-1; tentatively, D is TRBD1 (5 bases). Germline-derived CDR1 and CDR2 are DFQATT and SNEGSKA (reference sequence). This CDR3 has 16 residues. V lost 1 base and J 5 bases, leaving 18 bases between the germline ends.

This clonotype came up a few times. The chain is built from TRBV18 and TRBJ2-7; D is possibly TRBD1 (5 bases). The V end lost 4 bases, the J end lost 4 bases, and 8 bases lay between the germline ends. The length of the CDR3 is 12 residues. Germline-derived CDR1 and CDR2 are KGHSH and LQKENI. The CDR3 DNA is TGTGCCAGCTCACAAGGGGTATACGAGCAGTACTTC. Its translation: CASSQGVYEQYF.

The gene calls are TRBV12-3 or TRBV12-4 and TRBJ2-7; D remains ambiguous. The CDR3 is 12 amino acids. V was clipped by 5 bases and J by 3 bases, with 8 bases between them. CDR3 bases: TGTGCCAGCAGTGTGGACGGCTACGAGCAGTACTTC. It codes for CASSVDGYEQYF.

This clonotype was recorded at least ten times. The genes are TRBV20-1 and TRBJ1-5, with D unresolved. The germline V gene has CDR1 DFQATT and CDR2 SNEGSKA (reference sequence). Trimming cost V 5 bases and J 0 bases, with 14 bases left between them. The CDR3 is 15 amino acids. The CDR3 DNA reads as TGCAGTGCTCATCGCCGGGCGGGTAGCAATCAGCCCCAGCATTTT. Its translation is CSAHRRAGSNQPQHF.

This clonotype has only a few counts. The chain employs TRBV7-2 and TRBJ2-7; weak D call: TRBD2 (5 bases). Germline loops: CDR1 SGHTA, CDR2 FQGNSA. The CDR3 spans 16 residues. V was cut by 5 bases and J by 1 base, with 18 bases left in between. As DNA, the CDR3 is TGTGCCAGCAGCCCGACTCGTCTAGCAGGTTCCTACGAGCAGTACTTC. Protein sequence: CASSPTRLAGSYEQYF.